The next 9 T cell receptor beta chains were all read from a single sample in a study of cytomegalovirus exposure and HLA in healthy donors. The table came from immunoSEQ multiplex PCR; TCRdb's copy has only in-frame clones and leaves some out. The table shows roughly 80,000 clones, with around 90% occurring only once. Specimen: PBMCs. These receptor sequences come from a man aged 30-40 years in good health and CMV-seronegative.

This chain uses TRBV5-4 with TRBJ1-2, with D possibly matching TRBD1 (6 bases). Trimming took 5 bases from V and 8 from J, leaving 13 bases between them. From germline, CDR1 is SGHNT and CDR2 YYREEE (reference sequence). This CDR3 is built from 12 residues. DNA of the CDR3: TGTGCCAGCAGGCTAGTCAGGGGCGGCTACACCTTC. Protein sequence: CASRLVRGGYTF.

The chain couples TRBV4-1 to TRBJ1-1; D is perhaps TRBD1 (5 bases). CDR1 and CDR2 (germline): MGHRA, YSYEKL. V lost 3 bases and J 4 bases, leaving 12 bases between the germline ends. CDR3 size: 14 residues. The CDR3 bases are TGCGCCAGCAGCCAGAGACAGCCGACCACTGAAGCTTTCTTT. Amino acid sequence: CASSQRQPTTEAFF.

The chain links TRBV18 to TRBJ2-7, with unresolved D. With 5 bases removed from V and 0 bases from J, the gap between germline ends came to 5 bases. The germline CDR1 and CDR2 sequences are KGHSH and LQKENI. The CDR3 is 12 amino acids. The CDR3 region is CASSNSSYEQYF. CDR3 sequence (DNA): TGTGCCAGCTCAAATAGCTCCTACGAGCAGTACTTC. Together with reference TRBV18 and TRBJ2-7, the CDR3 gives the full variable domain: NAGVMQNPRHLVRRRGQEARLRCSPMKGHSHVYWYRQLPEEGLKFMVYLQKENIIDESGMPKERFSAEFPKEGPSILRIQQVVRGDSAAYFCASSNSSYEQYFGPGTRLTVT.

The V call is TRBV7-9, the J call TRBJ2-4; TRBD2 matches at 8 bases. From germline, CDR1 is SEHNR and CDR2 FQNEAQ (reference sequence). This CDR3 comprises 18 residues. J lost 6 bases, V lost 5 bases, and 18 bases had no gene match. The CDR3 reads CASSTTEARAGEVNIQYF. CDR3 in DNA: TGTGCCAGCAGCACTACCGAAGCACGAGCGGGAGAGGTAAACATTCAGTACTTC.

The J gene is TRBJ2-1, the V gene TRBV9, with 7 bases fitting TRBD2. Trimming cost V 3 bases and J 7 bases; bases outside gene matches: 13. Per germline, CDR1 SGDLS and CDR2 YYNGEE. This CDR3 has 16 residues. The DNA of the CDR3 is TGTGCCAGCAGCGACCCCTGGGATGGGGGGGGGAATGAGCAGTTCTTC. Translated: CASSDPWDGGGNEQFF.

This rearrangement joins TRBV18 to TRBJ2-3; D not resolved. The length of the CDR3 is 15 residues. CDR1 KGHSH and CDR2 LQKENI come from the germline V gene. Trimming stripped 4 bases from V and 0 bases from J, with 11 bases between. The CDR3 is CASSLGPTSTDTQYF. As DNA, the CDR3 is TGTGCCAGCTCACTCGGCCCGACTAGCACAGATACGCAGTATTTT.

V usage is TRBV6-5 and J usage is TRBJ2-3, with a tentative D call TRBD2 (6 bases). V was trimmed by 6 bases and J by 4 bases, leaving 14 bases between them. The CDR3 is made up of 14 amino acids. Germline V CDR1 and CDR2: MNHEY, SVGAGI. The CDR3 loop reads CASRGDSWADTQYF. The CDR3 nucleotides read TGTGCCAGCAGGGGGGACTCTTGGGCAGATACGCAGTATTTT.

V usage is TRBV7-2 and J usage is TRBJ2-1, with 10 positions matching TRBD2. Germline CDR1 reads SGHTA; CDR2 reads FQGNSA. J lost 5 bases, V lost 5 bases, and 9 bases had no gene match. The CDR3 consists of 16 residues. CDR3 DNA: TGTGCCAGCAGCATCAAAGCGGGGGGGACGCACAATGAGCAGTTCTTC. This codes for CASSIKAGGTHNEQFF. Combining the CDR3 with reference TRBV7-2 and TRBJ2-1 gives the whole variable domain GAGVSQSPSNKVTEKGKDVELRCDPISGHTALYWYRQSLGQGLEFLIYFQGNSAPDKSGLPSDRFSAERTGGSVSTLTIQRTQQEDSAVYLCASSIKAGGTHNEQFFGPGTRLTVL.

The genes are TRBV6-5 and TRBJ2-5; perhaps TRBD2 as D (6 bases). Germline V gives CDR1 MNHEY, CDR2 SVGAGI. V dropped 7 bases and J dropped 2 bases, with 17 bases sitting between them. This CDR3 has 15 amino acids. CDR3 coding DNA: TGTGCCAGCACCTCCTGGGCGGGACGGCAAGAGACCCAGTACTTC. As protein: CASTSWAGRQETQYF.